This entry features one TCR beta chain sequence. This clonotype was recorded a few times. No cognate antigen has been identified for it. Base qualities are not recorded, but no much larger clone differs from it by a single base. The record originates from a study of T-cell memory formation after mild COVID-19 (dated by TCRdb to the early 2020s). At the level of the whole study: TCR sequence clusters from the two donors were largely donor specific. T-cell clones expanding and contracting after mild COVID-19 in two donors were tracked by longitudinal TCRalpha and TCRbeta repertoire sequencing. Two young, previously healthy adult volunteers, one female and one male, were included in the cohort.

The instrument given in TCRdb is Illumina NovaSeq 6000. TCRalpha and TCRbeta cDNA libraries were built by 5'RACE with constant-segment primers, adding sample barcodes and unique molecular identifiers. Trizol reagent was used to extract RNA from every sample. Amplification of the libraries took two PCR steps, and the second step added a second sample barcode plus Illumina TruSeq adapters. Libraries were sequenced on an Illumina NovaSeq with 2 x 150 bp paired-end reads. As for how the authors treated the data: The reads were demultiplexed and collapsed into UMI-guided consensus sequences using migec v1.2.7. Using mixcr v2.1.11, UMI consensuses were aligned to TRA and TRB V and J templates and then assembled into clonotypes. A clonotype was counted as expanded or contracted only when both edgeR and NoisET called the clonotype significant, with the noise models trained on biological replicates. edgeR calls used a false discovery rate-adjusted p below 0.01 and a log2 fold-change threshold of 1. PCA with hierarchical clustering of max-normalized trajectories of the 1000 most abundant clonotypes was used as exploratory dynamics analysis. The CD4 or CD8 phenotype of responding clones was assigned using the separately sequenced CD4+ and CD8+ repertoires. Using fastp trimming at Q25 and MiXCR clonotype assembly, TCRdb reanalyzed the public sequencing data and kept in-frame beta chains. Every entry covers one CDR3 protein and lists the most common genes and DNA from its rows. The V and J calls reflect TCRdb's pipeline rather than the authors' work. Here the sample has roughly 400,000 distinct CDR3 sequences; roughly 24% occur a single time. About 8.7% of the sample belongs to the ten largest clones.

Ficoll-Paque density gradient centrifugation was the method used to isolate PBMCs. V lost 3 bases and J lost 4 bases, and the count of bases not matched to a germline gene is 4. The germline V gene yields SGHTA for CDR1 and FQGNSA for CDR2. CDR3 length: 15 amino acids, cysteine to phenylalanine. Solely the CDR3 DNA is kept, with 45 bases framed from the first base. Points the paper makes about the study in general: From day 15 to 85, contracting clones showed balanced CD4/CD8 phenotypes, whereas a second wave of clones that expanded from day 15 to 37 leaned towards CD4+. The second-wave clones that peaked on day 37 were not confirmed to be SARS-CoV-2 specific. Some responding clones were detected in pre-infection memory, which suggested that pre-existing cross-reactive memory T cells had joined the SARS-CoV-2 response. Only a couple of mild cases were covered in the study, and larger cohorts including severe cases with pre-infection samples were considered necessary. Contracting CD4+ clones were located mainly in the CM and EM memory subsets, whereas CD8+ clones were found to be enriched in EMRA.

What was sequenced was PBMCs or a T cell subset sorted from them (not recorded which). This chain is built from TRBV7-2 and TRBJ1-5, with 9 central nucleotides matching TRBD1. The sequence was collected from an adult woman who had mild COVID-19 (a few samples of this study predate the infection). The sample titles of this study are shuffled in the database, so cell type and time point are left out; the donor was told from shared clones. The nucleotide sequence reads TGTGCCAGCAGCTTTGGACAGGGGAGAAATCAGCCCCAGCATTTT. Its product reads: CASSFGQGRNQPQHF.